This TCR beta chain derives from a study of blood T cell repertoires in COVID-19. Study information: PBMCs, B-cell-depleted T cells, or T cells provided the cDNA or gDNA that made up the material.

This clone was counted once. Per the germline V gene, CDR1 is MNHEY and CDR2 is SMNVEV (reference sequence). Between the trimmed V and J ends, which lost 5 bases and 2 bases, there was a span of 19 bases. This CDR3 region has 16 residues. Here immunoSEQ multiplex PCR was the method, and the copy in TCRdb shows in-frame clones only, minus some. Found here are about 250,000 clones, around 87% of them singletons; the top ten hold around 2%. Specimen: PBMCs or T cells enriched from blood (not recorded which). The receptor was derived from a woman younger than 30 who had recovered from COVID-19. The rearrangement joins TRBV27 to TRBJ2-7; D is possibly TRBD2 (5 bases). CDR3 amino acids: CASSVRGKLIAYEQYF. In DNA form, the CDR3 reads TGTGCCAGCAGTGTACGAGGGAAGTTGATCGCCTACGAGCAGTACTTC.